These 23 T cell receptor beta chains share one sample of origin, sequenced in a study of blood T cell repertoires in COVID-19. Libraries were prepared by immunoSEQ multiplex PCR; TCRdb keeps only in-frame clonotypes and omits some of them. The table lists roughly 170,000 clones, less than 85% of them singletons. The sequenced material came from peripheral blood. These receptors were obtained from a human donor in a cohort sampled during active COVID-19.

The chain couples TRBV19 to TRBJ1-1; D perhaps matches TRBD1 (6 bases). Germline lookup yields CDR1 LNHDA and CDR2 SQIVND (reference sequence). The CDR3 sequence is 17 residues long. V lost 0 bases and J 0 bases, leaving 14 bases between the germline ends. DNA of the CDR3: TGTGCCAGTAGTATAGAAGGGGGTCGTTTCATGAACACTGAAGCTTTCTTT. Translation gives CASSIEGGRFMNTEAFF.

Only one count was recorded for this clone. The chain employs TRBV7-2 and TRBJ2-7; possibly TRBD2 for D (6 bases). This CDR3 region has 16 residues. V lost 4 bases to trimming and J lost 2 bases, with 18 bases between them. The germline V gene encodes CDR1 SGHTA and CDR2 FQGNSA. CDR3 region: CASSSKQPGTAYEQYF. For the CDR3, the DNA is TGTGCCAGCAGCTCAAAGCAGCCCGGGACTGCCTACGAGCAGTACTTC.

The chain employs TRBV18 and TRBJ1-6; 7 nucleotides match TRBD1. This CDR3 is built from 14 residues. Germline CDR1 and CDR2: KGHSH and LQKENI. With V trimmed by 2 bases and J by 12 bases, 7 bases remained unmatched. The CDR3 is CASSPRTGNRPLHF. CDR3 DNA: TGTGCCAGCTCACCAAGGACAGGAAATAGACCCCTCCACTTT.

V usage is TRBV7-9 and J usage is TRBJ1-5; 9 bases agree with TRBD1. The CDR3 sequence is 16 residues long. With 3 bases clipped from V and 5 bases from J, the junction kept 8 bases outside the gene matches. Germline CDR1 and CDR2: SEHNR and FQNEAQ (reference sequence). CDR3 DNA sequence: TGTGCCAGCAGCTTCTGGGGACAGGGCGCTTATCAGCCCCAGCATTTT. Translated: CASSFWGQGAYQPQHF.

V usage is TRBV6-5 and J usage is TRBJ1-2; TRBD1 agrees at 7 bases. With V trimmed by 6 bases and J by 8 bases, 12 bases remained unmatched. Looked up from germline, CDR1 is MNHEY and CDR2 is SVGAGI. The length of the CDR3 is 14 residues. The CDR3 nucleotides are TGTGCCAGCAGCTCTACGGACAGGATCGGAGGCTACACCTTC. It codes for CASSSTDRIGGYTF.

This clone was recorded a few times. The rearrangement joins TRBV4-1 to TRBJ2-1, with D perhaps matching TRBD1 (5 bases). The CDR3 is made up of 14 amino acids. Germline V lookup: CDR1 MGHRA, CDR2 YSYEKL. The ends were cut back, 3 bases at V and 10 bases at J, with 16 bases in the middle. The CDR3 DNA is TGCGCCAGCAGCCAGAACCAGGGCCTCGGAGAGCAGTTCTTC. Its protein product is CASSQNQGLGEQFF.

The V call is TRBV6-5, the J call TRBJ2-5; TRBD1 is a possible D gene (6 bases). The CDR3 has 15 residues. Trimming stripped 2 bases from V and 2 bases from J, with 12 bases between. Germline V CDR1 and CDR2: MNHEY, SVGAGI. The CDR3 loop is CASSYAGQPQETQYF. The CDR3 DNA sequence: TGTGCCAGCAGTTACGCAGGACAGCCTCAAGAGACCCAGTACTTC.

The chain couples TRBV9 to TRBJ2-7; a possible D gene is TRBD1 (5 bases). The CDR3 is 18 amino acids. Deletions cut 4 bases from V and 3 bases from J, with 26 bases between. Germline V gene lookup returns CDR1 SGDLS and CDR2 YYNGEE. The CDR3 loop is CASSTGARIGESIYEQYF. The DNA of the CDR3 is TGTGCCAGCAGCACTGGGGCGAGGATTGGCGAATCCATCTACGAGCAGTACTTC.

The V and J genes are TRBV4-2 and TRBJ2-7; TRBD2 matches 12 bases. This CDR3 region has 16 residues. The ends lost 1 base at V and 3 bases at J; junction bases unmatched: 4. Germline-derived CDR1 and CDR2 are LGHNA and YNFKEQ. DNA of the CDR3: TGTGCCAGCAGCCAAGTACTAGCGGGGGGTTTCTACGAGCAGTACTTC. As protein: CASSQVLAGGFYEQYF.

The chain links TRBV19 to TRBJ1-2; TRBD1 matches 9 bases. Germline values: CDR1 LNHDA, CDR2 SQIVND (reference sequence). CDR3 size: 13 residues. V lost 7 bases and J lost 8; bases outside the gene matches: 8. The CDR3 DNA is TGTGCCAGTACCCTACAGGGGGCCGGCGGCTACACCTTC. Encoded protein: CASTLQGAGGYTF.

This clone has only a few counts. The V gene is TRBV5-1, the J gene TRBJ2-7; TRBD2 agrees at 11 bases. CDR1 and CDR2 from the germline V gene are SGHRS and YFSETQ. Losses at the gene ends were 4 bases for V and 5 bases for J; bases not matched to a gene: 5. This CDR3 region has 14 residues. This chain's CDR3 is CASSPSGGIDEQYF. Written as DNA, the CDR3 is TGCGCCAGCAGCCCTAGCGGGGGGATAGACGAGCAGTACTTC.

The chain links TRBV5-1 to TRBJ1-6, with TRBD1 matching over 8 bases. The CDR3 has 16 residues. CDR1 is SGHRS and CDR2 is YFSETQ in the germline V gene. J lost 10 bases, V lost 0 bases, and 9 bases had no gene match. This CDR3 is CASSLAWDRLESPLHF. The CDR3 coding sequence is TGCGCCAGCAGCTTGGCCTGGGACAGGTTAGAGTCACCCCTCCACTTT.

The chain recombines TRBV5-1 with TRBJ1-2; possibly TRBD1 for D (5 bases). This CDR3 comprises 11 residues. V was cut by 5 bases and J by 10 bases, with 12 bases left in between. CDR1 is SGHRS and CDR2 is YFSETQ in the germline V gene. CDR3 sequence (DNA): TGCGCCAGCAGGGGGCGCCTGGACTACACCTTC. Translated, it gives CASRGRLDYTF.

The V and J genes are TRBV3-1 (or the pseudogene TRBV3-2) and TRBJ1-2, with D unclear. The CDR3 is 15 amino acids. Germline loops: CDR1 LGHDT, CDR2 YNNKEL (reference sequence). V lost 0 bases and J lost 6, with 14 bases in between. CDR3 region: CASSQDLGGLHGYTF. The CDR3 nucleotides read TGTGCCAGCAGCCAAGATCTAGGAGGGCTTCATGGCTACACCTTC.

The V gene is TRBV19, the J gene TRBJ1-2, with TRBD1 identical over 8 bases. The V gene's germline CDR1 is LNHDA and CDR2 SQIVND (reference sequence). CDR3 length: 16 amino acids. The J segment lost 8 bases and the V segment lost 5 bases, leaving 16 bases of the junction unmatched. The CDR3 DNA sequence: TGTGCCAGTAGTGCGCCCGGGACAGGCGCCGGGTCGGGCTACACCTTC. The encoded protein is CASSAPGTGAGSGYTF. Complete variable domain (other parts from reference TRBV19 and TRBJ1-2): DGGITQSPKYLFRKEGQNVTLSCEQNLNHDAMYWYRQDPGQGLRLIYYSQIVNDFQKGDIAEGYSVSREKKESFPLTVTSAQKNPTAFYLCASSAPGTGAGSGYTFGSGTRLTVV.

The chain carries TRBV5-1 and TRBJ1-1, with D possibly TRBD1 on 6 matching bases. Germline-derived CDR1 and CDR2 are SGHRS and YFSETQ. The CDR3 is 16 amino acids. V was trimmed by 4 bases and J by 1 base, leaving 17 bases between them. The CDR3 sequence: CASSRLRGRENTEAFF. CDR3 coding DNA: TGCGCCAGCAGCCGACTCAGGGGCAGGGAGAACACTGAAGCTTTCTTT. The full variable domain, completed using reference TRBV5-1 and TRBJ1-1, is KAGVTQTPRYLIKTRGQQVTLSCSPISGHRSVSWYQQTPGQGLQFLFEYFSETQRNKGNFPGRFSGRQFSNSRSEMNVSTLELGDSALYLCASSRLRGRENTEAFFGQGTRLTVV.

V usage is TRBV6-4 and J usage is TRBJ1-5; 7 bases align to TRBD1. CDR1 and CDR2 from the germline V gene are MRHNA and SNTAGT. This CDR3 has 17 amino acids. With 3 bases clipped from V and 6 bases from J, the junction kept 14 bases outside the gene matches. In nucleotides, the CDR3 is TGTGCCAGCAGTGAACGGATAGGGGGCAAATCGGGTCAGCCCCAGCATTTT. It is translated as CASSERIGGKSGQPQHF.

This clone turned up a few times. The CDR3 sequence is CASSSQLGGFGQPQHF. The CDR3 region has the DNA TGTGCCAGCAGCTCACAACTGGGGGGTTTCGGTCAGCCCCAGCATTTT. The chain has TRBV5-8 and TRBJ1-5; TRBD1 is a possible D gene (5 bases). Trimming cost V 3 bases and J 6 bases, with 19 bases left between them. Germline V gives CDR1 SGHTS, CDR2 YDEGEE. The CDR3 spans 16 residues.

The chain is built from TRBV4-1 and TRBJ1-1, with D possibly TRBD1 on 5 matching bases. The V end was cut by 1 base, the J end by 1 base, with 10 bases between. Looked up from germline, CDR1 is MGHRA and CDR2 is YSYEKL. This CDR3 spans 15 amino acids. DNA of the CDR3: TGCGCCAGCAGCCAAGGACGGGGGAGGAACACTGAAGCTTTCTTT. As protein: CASSQGRGRNTEAFF.

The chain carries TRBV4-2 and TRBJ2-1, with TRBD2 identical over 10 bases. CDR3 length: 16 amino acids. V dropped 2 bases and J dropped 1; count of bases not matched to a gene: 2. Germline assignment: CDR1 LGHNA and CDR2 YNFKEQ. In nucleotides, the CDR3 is TGTGCCAGCAGCCAATTAGCGGGGGGTTCCTACAATGAGCAGTTCTTC. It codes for CASSQLAGGSYNEQFF.

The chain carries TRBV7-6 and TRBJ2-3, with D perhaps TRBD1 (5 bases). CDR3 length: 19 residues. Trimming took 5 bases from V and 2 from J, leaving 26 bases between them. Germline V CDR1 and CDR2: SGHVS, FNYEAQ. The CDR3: CASSLSPVDRNLYTDTQYF. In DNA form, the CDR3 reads TGTGCCAGCAGCCTATCCCCCGTAGACAGAAATCTTTACACAGATACGCAGTATTTT.

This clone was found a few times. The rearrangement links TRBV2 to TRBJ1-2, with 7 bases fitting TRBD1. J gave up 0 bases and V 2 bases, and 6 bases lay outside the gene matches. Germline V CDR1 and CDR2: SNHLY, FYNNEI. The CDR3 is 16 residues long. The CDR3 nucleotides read TGTGCCAGCAGTGAATACAGGGGAATTTCTAACTATGGCTACACCTTC. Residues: CASSEYRGISNYGYTF.

This chain's CDR3 is CASMASGGAYEQYF. CDR3 nucleotides: TGTGCCAGTATGGCGAGCGGGGGGGCATACGAGCAGTACTTC. The J gene is TRBJ2-7, the V gene TRBV19; 10 bases fit TRBD2. Looked up from germline, CDR1 is LNHDA and CDR2 is SQIVND (reference sequence). V shed 7 bases, J shed 4 bases, and the junction held 7 bases outside the gene matches. CDR3 length equals 14 residues.